The 10 T cell receptor beta chains presented below share a single source sample, sequenced in a study of Ad26.COV2.S vaccination and SARS-CoV-2 variants. The data were produced by immunoSEQ multiplex PCR, yet TCRdb's version contains in-frame clones alone and is incomplete. The data contain 510,000 or so clones, roughly 89% of them seen just once; the ten biggest clones take up about 13%. Treatment indicated: 19 received Ad26.COV2.S at low or high dose, single or two shots; about 5 received placebo; per-sample allocation not given. Samples were taken on day 63 after the first vaccine or placebo injection. Sequences were derived from peripheral blood, sampled in a trial of Ad26.COV2.S vaccine versus placebo. Receptors originate from a person between 18 and 60 years old who received the Ad26.COV2.S COVID-19 vaccine or a placebo.

The table lists this clone with a few counts. This chain joins TRBV5-5 and TRBJ2-7; D is perhaps TRBD1 (6 bases). This CDR3 has 14 residues. Germline V gene lookup returns CDR1 SGHKS and CDR2 YYEKEE (reference sequence). V was pared by 2 bases and J by 6 bases, with 15 bases between. This CDR3 is CASSLEWGRGEQYF. The CDR3 DNA reads as TGTGCCAGCAGCTTAGAGTGGGGGCGTGGCGAGCAGTACTTC.

J is TRBJ1-1 and V is TRBV5-1; TRBD1 might be the D (6 bases). This CDR3 is 15 amino acids long. Trimming took off 5 bases at V and 4 bases at J, with 18 bases between the two ends. The germline V gene encodes CDR1 SGHRS and CDR2 YFSETQ. The CDR3 protein is CASSSAGTTATEAFF. The CDR3 DNA reads as TGCGCCAGCAGTTCAGCGGGGACAACCGCCACTGAAGCTTTCTTT. The complete variable domain, with remaining parts taken from reference TRBV5-1 and TRBJ1-1, reads KAGVTQTPRYLIKTRGQQVTLSCSPISGHRSVSWYQQTPGQGLQFLFEYFSETQRNKGNFPGRFSGRQFSNSRSEMNVSTLELGDSALYLCASSSAGTTATEAFFGQGTRLTVV.

The chain uses TRBV12-3 or TRBV12-4 and TRBJ2-4; 9 bases are a match to TRBD1. This CDR3 spans 13 amino acids. J was trimmed by 8 bases and V by 6 bases; bases with no gene match: 5. Written as DNA, the CDR3 is TGTGCCAGCAGACCGGACAGGGGTGACATTCAGTACTTC. The encoded protein is CASRPDRGDIQYF.

The genes are TRBV7-9 and TRBJ2-1; TRBD2 matches 10 bases. J gave up 8 bases and V 5 bases, and 6 bases lay outside the gene matches. The CDR3 consists of 14 residues. Germline V lookup: CDR1 SEHNR, CDR2 FQNEAQ (reference sequence). In DNA, the CDR3 is TGTGCCAGCAGCGGTAGCGGGAGGTCCCATGAGCAGTTCTTC. It translates to CASSGSGRSHEQFF.

The CDR3 is CASTFRGVDTEAFF. CDR3 coding DNA: TGTGCCAGCACCTTCAGGGGGGTGGACACTGAAGCTTTCTTT. V gene TRBV6-5 combines with J gene TRBJ1-1, with 7 bases that match TRBD1. With V trimmed by 7 bases and J by 3 bases, 8 bases remained unmatched. This CDR3 spans 14 amino acids. In germline, CDR1 is MNHEY, CDR2 SVGAGI.

The chain joins TRBV5-6 to TRBJ2-7; D is perhaps TRBD1 (6 bases). Germline V gene lookup returns CDR1 SGHDT and CDR2 YYEEEE. Trimming shortened V by 4 bases and J by 3 bases, and 14 bases separated the two germline ends. The CDR3 runs to 14 residues. In DNA, the CDR3 is TGTGCCAGCAGCCCCGGGCCCAGGGGCTACGAGCAGTACTTC. The encoded protein is CASSPGPRGYEQYF.

The chain links TRBV23-1 to TRBJ2-7; TRBD1 matches at 7 bases. TRBV23-1 is an ORF, and what it does is uncertain. There are 18 residues in the CDR3. The V and J ends lost 0 bases and 1 base, in that order; junction bases with no gene match: 12. The CDR3 loop is CASSQSTGNPQRSYEQYF. The CDR3, as DNA: TGCGCCAGCAGTCAATCGACAGGGAACCCCCAAAGGTCCTACGAGCAGTACTTC.

This chain uses TRBV6-4 with TRBJ1-1; 10 nucleotides line up with TRBD1. Germline loops: CDR1 MRHNA, CDR2 SNTAGT. V was clipped by 6 bases and J by 4 bases; unmatched bases: 8. The CDR3 extends over 15 amino acids. The CDR3 spells CASRDLGQGGTEAFF. In nucleotides, the CDR3 is TGTGCCAGCAGGGATTTAGGACAGGGGGGCACTGAAGCTTTCTTT.

The chain carries TRBV5-1 and TRBJ2-7; D unclear. CDR1 is SGHRS and CDR2 is YFSETQ in the germline V gene. CDR3 length: 12 amino acids. The germline V and J ends were trimmed by 1 base and 5 bases, with 7 bases remaining between them. For the CDR3, the DNA is TGCGCCAGCAGCTTGCCCACGGACGAGCAGTACTTC. Protein product: CASSLPTDEQYF.

This chain connects TRBV4-2 to TRBJ2-5; 12 bases fit TRBD1. V gave up 0 bases and J gave up 7 bases; unmatched junction bases: 3. Per the germline V gene, CDR1 is LGHNA and CDR2 is YNFKEQ. The CDR3 length is 15 residues. This chain's CDR3 is CASSQEGTGGGTQYF. The CDR3 DNA reads as TGTGCCAGCAGCCAAGAAGGGACAGGGGGCGGGACCCAGTACTTC.